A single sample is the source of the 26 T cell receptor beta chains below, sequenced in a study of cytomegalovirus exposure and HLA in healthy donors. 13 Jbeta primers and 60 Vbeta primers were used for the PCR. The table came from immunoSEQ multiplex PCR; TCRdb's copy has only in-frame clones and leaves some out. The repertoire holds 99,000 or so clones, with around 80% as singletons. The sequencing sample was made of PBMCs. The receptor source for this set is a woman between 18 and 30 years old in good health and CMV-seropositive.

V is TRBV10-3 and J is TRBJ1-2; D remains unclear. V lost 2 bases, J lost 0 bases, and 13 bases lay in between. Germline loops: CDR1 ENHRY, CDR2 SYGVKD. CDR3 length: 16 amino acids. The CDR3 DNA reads TGTGCCATCAGTGAGATGGGCACACAAGCTAACTATGGCTACACCTTC. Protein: CAISEMGTQANYGYTF.

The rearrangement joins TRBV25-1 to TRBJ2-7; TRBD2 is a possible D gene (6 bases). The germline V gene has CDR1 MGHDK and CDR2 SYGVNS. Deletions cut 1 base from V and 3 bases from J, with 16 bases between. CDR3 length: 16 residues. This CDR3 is CASSEWGRGLIYEQYF. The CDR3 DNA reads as TGTGCCAGCAGTGAATGGGGTCGGGGGTTGATCTACGAGCAGTACTTC.

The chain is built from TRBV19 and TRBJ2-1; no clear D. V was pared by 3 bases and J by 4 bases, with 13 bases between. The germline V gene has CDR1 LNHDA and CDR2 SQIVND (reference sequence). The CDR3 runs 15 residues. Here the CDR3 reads CASSMRLDKYNEQFF. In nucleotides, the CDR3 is TGTGCCAGTAGTATGCGCTTAGATAAATACAATGAGCAGTTCTTC.

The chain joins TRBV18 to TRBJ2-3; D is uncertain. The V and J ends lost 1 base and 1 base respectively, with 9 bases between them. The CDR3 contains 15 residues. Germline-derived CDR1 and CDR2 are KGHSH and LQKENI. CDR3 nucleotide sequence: TGTGCCAGCTCACCACGCGTATTGGGCACAGATACGCAGTATTTT. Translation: CASSPRVLGTDTQYF.

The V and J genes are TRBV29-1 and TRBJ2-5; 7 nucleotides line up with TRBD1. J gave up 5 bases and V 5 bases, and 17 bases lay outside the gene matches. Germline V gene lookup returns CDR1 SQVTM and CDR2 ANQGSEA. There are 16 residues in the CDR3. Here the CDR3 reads CSVFILTRDSYETQYF. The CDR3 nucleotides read TGCAGCGTTTTTATTTTAACTCGGGACAGTTATGAGACCCAGTACTTC.

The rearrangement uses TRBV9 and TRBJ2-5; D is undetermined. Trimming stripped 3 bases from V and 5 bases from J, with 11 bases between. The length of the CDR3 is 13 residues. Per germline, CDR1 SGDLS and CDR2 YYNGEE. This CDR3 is CASSDPPMETQYF. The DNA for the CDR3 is TGTGCCAGCAGCGACCCACCTATGGAGACCCAGTACTTC.

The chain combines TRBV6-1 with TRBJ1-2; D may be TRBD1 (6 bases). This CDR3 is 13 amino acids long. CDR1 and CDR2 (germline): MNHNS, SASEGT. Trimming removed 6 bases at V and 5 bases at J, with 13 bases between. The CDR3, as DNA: TGTGCCAGCAGAGTTGACAGGTCTTATGGCTACACCTTC. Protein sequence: CASRVDRSYGYTF.

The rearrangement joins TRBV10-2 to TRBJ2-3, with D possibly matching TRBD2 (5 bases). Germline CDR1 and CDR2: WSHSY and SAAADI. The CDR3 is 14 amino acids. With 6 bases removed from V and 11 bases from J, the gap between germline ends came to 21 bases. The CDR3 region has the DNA TGCGCCAGCAGGCCCACCAAGAACGGGGATTGGCAGTATTTT. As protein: CASRPTKNGDWQYF.

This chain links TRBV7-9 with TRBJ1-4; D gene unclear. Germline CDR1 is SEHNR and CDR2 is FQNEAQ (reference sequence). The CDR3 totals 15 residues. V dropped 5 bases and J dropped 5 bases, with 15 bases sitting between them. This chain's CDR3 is CASSNLRENNEKLFF. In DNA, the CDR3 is TGTGCCAGCAGCAATCTCCGGGAGAACAATGAAAAACTGTTTTTT.

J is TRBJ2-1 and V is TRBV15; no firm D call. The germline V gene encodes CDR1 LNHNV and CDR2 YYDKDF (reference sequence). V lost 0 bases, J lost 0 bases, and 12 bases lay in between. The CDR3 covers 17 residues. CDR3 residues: CATSRESAGLSYNEQFF. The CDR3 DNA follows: TGTGCCACCAGCAGAGAATCGGCAGGCCTCTCCTACAATGAGCAGTTCTTC.

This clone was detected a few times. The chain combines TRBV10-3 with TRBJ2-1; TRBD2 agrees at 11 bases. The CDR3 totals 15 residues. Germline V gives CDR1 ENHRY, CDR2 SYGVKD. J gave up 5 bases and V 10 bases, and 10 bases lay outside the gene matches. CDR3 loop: CATLAGGLTNNEQFF. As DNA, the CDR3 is TGTGCCACCCTAGCGGGAGGACTTACCAACAATGAGCAGTTCTTC.

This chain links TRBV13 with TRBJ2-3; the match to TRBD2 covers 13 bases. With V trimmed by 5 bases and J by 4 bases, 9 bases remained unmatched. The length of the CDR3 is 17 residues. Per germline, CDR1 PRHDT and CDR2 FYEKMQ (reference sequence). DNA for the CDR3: TGTGCCAGCAGCCCCCGACTAGCGGGAGGAGATGCAGATACGCAGTATTTT. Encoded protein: CASSPRLAGGDADTQYF.

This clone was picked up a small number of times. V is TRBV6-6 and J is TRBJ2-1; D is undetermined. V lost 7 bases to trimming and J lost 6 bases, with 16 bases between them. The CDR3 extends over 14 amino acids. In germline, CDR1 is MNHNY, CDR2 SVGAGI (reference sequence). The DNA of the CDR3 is TGTGCCAGCATAACCGGGTTCAATTCCAATGAGCAGTTCTTC. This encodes CASITGFNSNEQFF.

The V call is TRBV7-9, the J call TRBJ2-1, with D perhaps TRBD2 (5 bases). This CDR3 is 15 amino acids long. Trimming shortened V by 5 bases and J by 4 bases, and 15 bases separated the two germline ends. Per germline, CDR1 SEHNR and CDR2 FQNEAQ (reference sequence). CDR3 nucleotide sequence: TGTGCCAGCAGCCAATACCGACGGGGTTACAATGAGCAGTTCTTC. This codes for CASSQYRRGYNEQFF.

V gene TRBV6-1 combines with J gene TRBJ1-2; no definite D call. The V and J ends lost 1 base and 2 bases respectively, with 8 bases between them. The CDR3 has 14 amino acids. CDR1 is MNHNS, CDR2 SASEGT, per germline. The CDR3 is CASSEGPRNYGYTF. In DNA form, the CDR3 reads TGTGCCAGCAGTGAAGGTCCCAGGAACTATGGCTACACCTTC.

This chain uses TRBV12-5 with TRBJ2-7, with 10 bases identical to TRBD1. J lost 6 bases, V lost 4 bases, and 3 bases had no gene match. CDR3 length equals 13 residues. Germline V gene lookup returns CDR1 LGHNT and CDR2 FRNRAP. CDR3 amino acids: CASGWGTGAEQYF. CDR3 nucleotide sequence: TGTGCTAGTGGTTGGGGGACAGGGGCCGAGCAGTACTTC.

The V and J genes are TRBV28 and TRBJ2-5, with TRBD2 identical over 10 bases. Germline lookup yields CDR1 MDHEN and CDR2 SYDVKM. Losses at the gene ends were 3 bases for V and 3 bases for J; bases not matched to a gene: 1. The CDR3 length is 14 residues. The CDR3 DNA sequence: TGTGCCAGCAGTTTGCTAGCGGGAGAAGAGACCCAGTACTTC. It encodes CASSLLAGEETQYF.

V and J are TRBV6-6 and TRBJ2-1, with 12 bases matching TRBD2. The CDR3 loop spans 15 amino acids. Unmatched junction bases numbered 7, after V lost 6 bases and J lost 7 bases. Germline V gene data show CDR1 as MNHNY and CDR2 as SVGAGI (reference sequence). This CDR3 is CASSEPGLAGNEQFF. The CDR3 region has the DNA TGTGCCAGCAGCGAACCGGGACTAGCGGGTAATGAGCAGTTCTTC.

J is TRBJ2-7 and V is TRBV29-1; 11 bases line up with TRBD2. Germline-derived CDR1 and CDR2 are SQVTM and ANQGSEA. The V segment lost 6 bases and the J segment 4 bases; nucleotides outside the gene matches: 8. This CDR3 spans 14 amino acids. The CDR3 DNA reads TGCAGCGTGACAACTAGCGGGAGATTATACGAGCAGTACTTC. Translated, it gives CSVTTSGRLYEQYF.

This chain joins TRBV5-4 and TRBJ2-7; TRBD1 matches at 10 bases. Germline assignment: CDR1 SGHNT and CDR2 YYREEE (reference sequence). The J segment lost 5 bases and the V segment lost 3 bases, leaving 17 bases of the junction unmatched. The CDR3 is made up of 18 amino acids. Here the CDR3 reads CASSSRDRGGGRPHEQYF. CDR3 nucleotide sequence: TGTGCCAGCAGCTCCCGGGACAGGGGTGGCGGGAGACCCCACGAGCAGTACTTC.

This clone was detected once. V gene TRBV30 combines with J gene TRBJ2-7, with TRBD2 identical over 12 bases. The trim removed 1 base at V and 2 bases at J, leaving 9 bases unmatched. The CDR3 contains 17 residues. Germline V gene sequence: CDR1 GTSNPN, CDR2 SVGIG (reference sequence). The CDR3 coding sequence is TGTGCCTGGAGTGCGTCAGAACTAGCGGGAGGACCCTACGAGCAGTACTTC. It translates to CAWSASELAGGPYEQYF.

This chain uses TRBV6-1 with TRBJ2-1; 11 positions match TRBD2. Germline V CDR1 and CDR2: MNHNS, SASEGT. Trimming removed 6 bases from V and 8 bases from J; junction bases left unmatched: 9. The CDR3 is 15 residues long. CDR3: CASSHSGRAGDEQFF. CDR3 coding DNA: TGTGCCAGCAGCCATAGCGGGAGGGCCGGGGATGAGCAGTTCTTC.

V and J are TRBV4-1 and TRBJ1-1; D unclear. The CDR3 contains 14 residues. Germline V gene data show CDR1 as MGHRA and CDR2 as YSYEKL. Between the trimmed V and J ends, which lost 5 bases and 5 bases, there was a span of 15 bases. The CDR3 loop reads CASSWRWEWTEAFF. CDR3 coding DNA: TGCGCCAGCAGCTGGAGGTGGGAGTGGACTGAAGCTTTCTTT.

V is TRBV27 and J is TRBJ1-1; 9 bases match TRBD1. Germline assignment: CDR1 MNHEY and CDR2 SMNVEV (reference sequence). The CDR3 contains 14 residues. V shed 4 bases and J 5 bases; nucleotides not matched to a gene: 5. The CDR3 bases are TGTGCCAGCAGTTCCTATGGACAGGGGACTGAAGCTTTCTTT. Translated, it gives CASSSYGQGTEAFF.

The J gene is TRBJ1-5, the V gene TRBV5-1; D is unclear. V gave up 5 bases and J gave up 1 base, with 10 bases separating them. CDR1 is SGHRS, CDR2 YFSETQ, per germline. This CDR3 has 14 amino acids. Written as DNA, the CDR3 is TGCGCCAGCAGACTCGACGGGAGCAATCAGCCCCAGCATTTT. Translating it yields CASRLDGSNQPQHF.

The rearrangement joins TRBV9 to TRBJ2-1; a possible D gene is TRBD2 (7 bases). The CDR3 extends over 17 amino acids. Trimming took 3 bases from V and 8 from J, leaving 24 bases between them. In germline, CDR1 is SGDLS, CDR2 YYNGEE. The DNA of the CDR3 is TGTGCCAGCAGCGCGCCAATAGGGGGAGGGCCTAGTGATGAGCAGTTCTTC. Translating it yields CASSAPIGGGPSDEQFF.